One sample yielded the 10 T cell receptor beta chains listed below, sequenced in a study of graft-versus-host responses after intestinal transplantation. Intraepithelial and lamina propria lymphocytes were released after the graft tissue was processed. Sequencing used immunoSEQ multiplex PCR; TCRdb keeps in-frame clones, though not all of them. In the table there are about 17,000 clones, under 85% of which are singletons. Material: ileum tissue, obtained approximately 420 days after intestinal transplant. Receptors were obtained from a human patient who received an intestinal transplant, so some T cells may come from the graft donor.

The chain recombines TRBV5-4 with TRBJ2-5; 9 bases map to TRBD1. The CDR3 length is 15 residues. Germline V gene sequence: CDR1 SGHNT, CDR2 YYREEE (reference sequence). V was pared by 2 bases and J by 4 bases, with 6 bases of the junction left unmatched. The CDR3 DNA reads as TGTGCCAGCAGCTTCCCAGACAGGGGGGGAGAGACCCAGTACTTC. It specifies CASSFPDRGGETQYF.

The chain's CDR3 is CASSQEPENTGELFF. CDR3 bases: TGCGCCAGCAGCCAAGAGCCCGAGAACACCGGGGAGCTGTTTTTT. V usage is TRBV4-1 and J usage is TRBJ2-2; D is undetermined. The V gene's germline CDR1 is MGHRA and CDR2 YSYEKL. The CDR3 sequence is 15 residues long. V was trimmed by 0 bases and J by 1 base, leaving 6 bases between them.

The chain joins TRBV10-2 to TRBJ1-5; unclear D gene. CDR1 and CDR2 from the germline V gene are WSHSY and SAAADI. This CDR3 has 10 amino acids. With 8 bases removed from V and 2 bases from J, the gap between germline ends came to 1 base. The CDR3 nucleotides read TGCGCCAGCGGCAATCAGCCCCAGCATTTT. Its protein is CASGNQPQHF.

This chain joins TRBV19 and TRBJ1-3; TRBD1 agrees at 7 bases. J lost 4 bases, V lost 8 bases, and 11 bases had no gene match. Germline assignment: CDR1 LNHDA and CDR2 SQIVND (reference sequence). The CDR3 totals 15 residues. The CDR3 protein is CASLDRAYSGNTIYF. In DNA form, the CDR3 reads TGTGCCAGTCTAGACAGGGCATATTCGGGAAACACCATATATTTT.

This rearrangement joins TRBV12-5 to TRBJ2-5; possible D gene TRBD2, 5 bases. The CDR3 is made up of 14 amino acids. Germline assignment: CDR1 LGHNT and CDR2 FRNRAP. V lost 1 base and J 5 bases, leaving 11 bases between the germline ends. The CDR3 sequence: CASGLEGGWETQYF. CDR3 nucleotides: TGTGCTAGTGGTTTGGAAGGCGGGTGGGAGACCCAGTACTTC.

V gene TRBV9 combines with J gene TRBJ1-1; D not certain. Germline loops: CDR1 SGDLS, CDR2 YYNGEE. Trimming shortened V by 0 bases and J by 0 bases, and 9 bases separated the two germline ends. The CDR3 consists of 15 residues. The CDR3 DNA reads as TGTGCCAGCAGCGTAGTGGCAACGTTGAACACTGAAGCTTTCTTT. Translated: CASSVVATLNTEAFF.

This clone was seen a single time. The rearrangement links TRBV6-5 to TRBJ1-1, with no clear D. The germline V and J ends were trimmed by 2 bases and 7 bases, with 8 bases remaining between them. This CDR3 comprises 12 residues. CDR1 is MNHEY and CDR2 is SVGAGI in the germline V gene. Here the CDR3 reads CASSYGFGEAFF. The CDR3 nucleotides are TGTGCCAGCAGTTACGGGTTTGGTGAAGCTTTCTTT.

Written as DNA, the CDR3 is TGTGCCAGCAGGAGGACAGGGGGCACTGAAGCTTTCTTT. This translates into CASRRTGGTEAFF. The chain recombines TRBV6-6 with TRBJ1-1; TRBD1 agrees at 10 bases. Germline V gene data show CDR1 as MNHNY and CDR2 as SVGAGI (reference sequence). The CDR3 sequence is 13 residues long. J gave up 4 bases and V 6 bases, and 2 bases lay outside the gene matches.

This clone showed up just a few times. CDR3 protein: CASSRFGGYEQYF. DNA of the CDR3: TGCGCCAGCAGCCGCTTCGGGGGTTACGAGCAGTACTTC. V and J are TRBV4-1 and TRBJ2-7, with TRBD2 as a possible D gene (6 bases). The ends were cut back, 4 bases at V and 4 bases at J, with 11 bases in the middle. The CDR3 is 13 amino acids. Germline V gene lookup returns CDR1 MGHRA and CDR2 YSYEKL.

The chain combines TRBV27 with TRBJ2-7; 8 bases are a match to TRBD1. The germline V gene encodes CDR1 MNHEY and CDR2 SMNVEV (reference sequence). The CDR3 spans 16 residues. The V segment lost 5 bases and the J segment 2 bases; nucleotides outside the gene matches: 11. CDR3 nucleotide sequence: TGTGCCAGCAGTCCCCGGACAGGGAAGCATGCCTACGAGCAGTACTTC. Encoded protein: CASSPRTGKHAYEQYF.